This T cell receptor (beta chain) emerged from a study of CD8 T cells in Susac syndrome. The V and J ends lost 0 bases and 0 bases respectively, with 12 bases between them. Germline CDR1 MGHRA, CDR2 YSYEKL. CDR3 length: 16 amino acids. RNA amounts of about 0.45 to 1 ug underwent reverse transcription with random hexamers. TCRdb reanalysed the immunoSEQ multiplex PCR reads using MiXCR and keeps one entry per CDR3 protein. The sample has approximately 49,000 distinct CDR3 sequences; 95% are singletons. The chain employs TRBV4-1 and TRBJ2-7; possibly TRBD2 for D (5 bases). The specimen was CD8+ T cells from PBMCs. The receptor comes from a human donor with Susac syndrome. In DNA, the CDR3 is TGCGCCAGCAGCCAAGATTGGCCGGGGAGCTCCTACGAGCAGTACTTC. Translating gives CASSQDWPGSSYEQYF.